Below, one TCR beta chain is given with its context. The data were taken from a study of CD8 T cells in Susac syndrome. V was cut by 6 bases and J by 6 bases, with 15 bases left in between. This CDR3 has 15 amino acids. Germline CDR1 reads MNHNS; CDR2 reads SASEGT. When the RNA was reverse transcribed, random hexamers were used with an input of roughly 0.45 to 1 ug. Amplification of TCR beta CDR3 by immunoSEQ multiplex PCR spanned 54 Vbeta and 13 Jbeta. TCRdb ran MiXCR on the immunoSEQ multiplex PCR reads and lists one entry per CDR3 protein. The sample has fewer than 350,000 distinct CDR3 sequences, 92% seen once. High-throughput TCR beta sequencing covered peripheral CD8+ and CD4+ T cells. The patients who served as multiple sclerosis controls were treatment-naive and had stable or active relapsing-remitting disease that fulfilled the revised McDonald criteria. Purification of the CD8+ and CD4+ T cells relied on negative isolation, and TEMRA cells underwent FACS enrichment.

The sample consisted of CD4+ T cells from PBMCs. This clonotype was obtained from a human donor with multiple sclerosis. The chain is built from TRBV6-1 and TRBJ1-6, with unresolved D. The CDR3: CASSVGVVPNSPLHF. DNA for the CDR3: TGTGCCAGCAGCGTTGGGGTGGTTCCTAATTCACCCCTCCACTTT.